This T cell receptor (beta chain) came from a study of OX40 agonist ivuxolimab in advanced cancers. Overall study context: The patients received agonistic anti-OX40 (CD134) antibody ivuxolimab.

Study-wide results and caveats: Some of the lowest clonal expansion was seen in partial responders at 0.1-3.0 mg/kg. On average, a greater number of expanded clones characterised CD8+ T cells relative to CD4+. By week 6 at 0.1 to 3.0 mg/kg, blood CD4+ and CD8+ T cells had expanded clonally.

Clones were sequenced by immunoSEQ multiplex PCR, and TCRdb holds only the in-frame ones, with some missing. The sample holds 75,000 to 100,000 clones, about 93% seen once. With regard to this clone: The antigen is undetermined.

The V gene's germline CDR1 is SGHRS and CDR2 YFSETQ. The CDR3 totals 14 residues. V shed 0 bases and J shed 3 bases, with 8 bases lying between them. The sequenced sample was CD4+ or CD8+ T cells sorted from blood, obtained in a trial of the OX40 agonist ivuxolimab. This receptor was taken from an adult with an advanced solid tumor such as melanoma, head and neck, liver or kidney cancer. The gene calls are TRBV5-1 and TRBJ2-3; no reliable D call. CDR3 residues: CASSLERETDTQYF. The CDR3 region has the DNA TGCGCCAGCAGCTTGGAAAGGGAAACAGATACGCAGTATTTT.